These T cell receptor beta chains were read from a single sample in a study of MAIT cells during Salmonella Paratyphi A infection. TCRdb used MiXCR to reprocess the 5' RACE reads, holding one entry per CDR3 protein. This sample yields roughly 1,500 distinct CDR3 sequences, of which around 64% are seen a single time; around half belongs to the top ten. Specimen: MAIT cells from blood, collected at the last sampling point of the challenge study. All receptors derive from a person between 18 and 70 years old who was deliberately infected with Salmonella Paratyphi A in a paratyphoid fever challenge study. CDR3s include the opening cysteine and the closing phenylalanine or tryptophan. The D gene is left open where the match is weak. Expanded clones are given a class, and other clones once, few, many or no size at all.

abundance,len,j_gene,v_gene,d_gene,CDR3nt,CDR3aa
NA,12,TRBJ1-1,TRBV29-1,TRBD1,TGCAGCGTACGGGACAGGGAGGCTGAAGCTTTCTTT,CSVRDREAEAFF
NA,16,TRBJ1-5,TRBV7-8,NA,TGTGCCAGCAGCCCTAGCGGCAGGGGTAAAAATCAGCCCCAGCATTTT,CASSPSGRGKNQPQHF
NA,15,TRBJ1-5,TRBV10-3,NA,TGTGCCATCAGTGAGTTGCCAGGTAGCAATCAGCCCCAGCATTTT,CAISELPGSNQPQHF
NA,12,TRBJ2-1,TRBV20-1,NA,TGCAGTGCTGGACCCGAGGGTGATGAGCAGTTCTTC,CSAGPEGDEQFF
NA,14,TRBJ2-1,TRBV30,TRBD2,TGTGCCTGGAACCAGCGGGAGCCCTACAATGAGCAGTTCTTC,CAWNQREPYNEQFF
few,14,TRBJ1-6,TRBV20-1,TRBD1,TGCAGTGCTCCAGGACAGGTGGAAAATTCACCCCTCCACTTT,CSAPGQVENSPLHF
many,16,TRBJ2-1,TRBV4-2,TRBD2,TGTGCCAGCAGCCAAGATGGTAGCGGGGCCTACAATGAGCAGTTCTTC,CASSQDGSGAYNEQFF
NA,12,TRBJ1-5,TRBV6-5,NA,TGTGCCAGCAGTTCCATGAATCAGCCCCAGCATTTT,CASSSMNQPQHF
NA,16,TRBJ1-2,TRBV5-1,TRBD1,TGCGCCAGCAGCCCCCGGGACAGCTTCACCACCGATGGCTACACCTTC,CASSPRDSFTTDGYTF
NA,14,TRBJ2-1,TRBV20-1,TRBD2,TGCAGTGCTAGTTGGCTAGCGGGAAACAATGAGCAGTTCTTC,CSASWLAGNNEQFF
NA,19,TRBJ1-1,TRBV4-2,NA,NA,CASSFYICSARAGETEAFF
NA,14,TRBJ1-1,TRBV6-5,TRBD1,TGTGCCAGCAGTTTTAACAGGGGCCCCGCTGAAGCTTTCTTT,CASSFNRGPAEAFF
NA,14,TRBJ1-2,TRBV15,NA,TGTGCCACCAGCAGAGATCAAGGGTTTGGAGGCTACACCTTC,CATSRDQGFGGYTF
NA,12,TRBJ1-2,TRBV20-1,TRBD1,TGCAGTGCTAGATGGGGGACAGAAGGCTACACCTTC,CSARWGTEGYTF
NA,19,TRBJ2-6,TRBV5-1,NA,TGCGCCAGCAGCTTGGTTGGGGGGGGCCCCCTCTCTGGGGCCAACGTCCTGACTTTC,CASSLVGGGPLSGANVLTF
NA,15,TRBJ2-1,TRBV5-1,NA,TGCGCCAGCAGCTTGGAAGGGGGCTCCTACAATGAGCAGTTCTTC,CASSLEGGSYNEQFF
many,12,TRBJ1-1,TRBV20-1,NA,TGCAGTGCTAGAGCGGGGGACACTGAAGCTTTCTTT,CSARAGDTEAFF
NA,16,TRBJ1-6,TRBV20-1,NA,TGCAGTGCTTTCTCCCCCCGACAGAGAAATAATTCACCCCTCCACTTT,CSAFSPRQRNNSPLHF
NA,14,TRBJ2-1,TRBV20-1,TRBD2,TGCAGTGCTAGAGGGGCGGGAGAGTTCAATGAGCAGTTCTTC,CSARGAGEFNEQFF
few,13,TRBJ1-5,TRBV12-3/TRBV12-4,NA,TGTGCCAGCAGTTTAGAGGCTGGTCAGCCCCAGCATTTT,CASSLEAGQPQHF
NA,12,TRBJ2-7,TRBV20-1,NA,TGCAGTGCTAGAGGGGGTAGCCACGAGCAGTACTTC,CSARGGSHEQYF
NA,15,TRBJ1-4,TRBV5-1,NA,TGCGCCAGCAGTTCGGGACGCAGCGGGGAGGAAAAACTGTTTTTT,CASSSGRSGEEKLFF
NA,17,TRBJ2-1,TRBV6-4,TRBD2,TGTGCCAGCAGTGATGAAGCGGGAGGGGGTGCCTACAATGAGCAGTTCTTC,CASSDEAGGGAYNEQFF
NA,15,TRBJ2-5,TRBV20-1,TRBD2,TGCAGTGCTAGAGACAAGACTAGCGGGTCGGAGACCCAGTACTTC,CSARDKTSGSETQYF
NA,14,TRBJ2-7,TRBV5-1,TRBD1,TGCGCCAGCAGCTTCCGACAGGGGACCTACGAGCAGTACTTC,CASSFRQGTYEQYF
NA,16,TRBJ2-1,TRBV6-4,TRBD2,TGTGCCAGCAGTGACGGACTAGCGGAGCCCTACAATGAGCAGTTCTTC,CASSDGLAEPYNEQFF
few,15,TRBJ2-6,TRBV6-4,NA,TGTGCCAGCAGAGACCCCCTCTCTGGGGCCAACGTCCTGACTTTC,CASRDPLSGANVLTF
NA,14,TRBJ2-1,TRBV6-5,TRBD1,TGTGCCAGCAGTTCCGGGACAGGGTTTAATGAGCAGTTCTTC,CASSSGTGFNEQFF
hyperexpanded,17,TRBJ2-7,TRBV2,NA,TGTGCCAGCAGTGAAGCAGTAGGGGACTCGATCTCCTACGAGCAGTACTTC,CASSEAVGDSISYEQYF
medium-sized,18,TRBJ2-5,TRBV7-3,NA,TGTGCCAGCAGCCCTCCACCTCAGGCGACTCCCACCCAAGAGACCCAGTACTTC,CASSPPPQATPTQETQYF
NA,15,TRBJ2-4,TRBV7-8,NA,TGTGCCAGCAGCTCCGACAGAGAAGCCAAAAACATTCAGTACTTC,CASSSDREAKNIQYF
medium-sized,17,TRBJ2-1,TRBV20-1,NA,TGCAGTGCTCTCCCCCCGATGGGACGCACAGACCACAATGAGCAGTTCTTC,CSALPPMGRTDHNEQFF
medium-sized,14,TRBJ2-7,TRBV20-1,TRBD2,TGCAGTGCTAACAGACTAGCGGAATCCTACGAGCAGTACTTC,CSANRLAESYEQYF
few,14,TRBJ1-5,TRBV7-2,NA,TGTGCCAGCAGCCTCGACACAGCCCATCAGCCCCAGCATTTT,CASSLDTAHQPQHF
NA,13,TRBJ1-4,TRBV7-2,TRBD1,TGTGCCAGCAGCTTGGACAGGGTAGAAAAACTGTTTTTT,CASSLDRVEKLFF
NA,15,TRBJ2-5,TRBV20-1,NA,TGCAGTGCTAGAGATGGGGGGGGCGAGTTCGAGACCCAGTACTTC,CSARDGGGEFETQYF
NA,14,TRBJ1-2,TRBV20-1,NA,TGCAGTGCCCCACAAAAAGCTGGCCCTGATGGCTACACCTTC,CSAPQKAGPDGYTF
NA,16,TRBJ2-5,TRBV20-1,TRBD2,TGCAGTGCTAGAGATTGGCTAGCGGGACTACAAGAGACCCAGTACTTC,CSARDWLAGLQETQYF
many,13,TRBJ2-3,TRBV6-4,NA,TGTGCCAGCAGTGACTCGAGCTCCGATACGCAGTATTTT,CASSDSSSDTQYF
NA,16,TRBJ2-7,TRBV4-1,TRBD2,TGCGCCAGCAGCCAGTGGACTAGCGGGAGTAGTGACGAGCAGTACTTC,CASSQWTSGSSDEQYF
once,15,TRBJ2-1,TRBV6-1,TRBD2,TGTGCCAGCAGTGGACTAGCGGGAGGGCCAGATGAGAAGTTCTTC,CASSGLAGGPDEKFF
NA,14,TRBJ2-7,TRBV27,NA,TGTGCCAGCAGTCACCAGCAGGACACCTACGAGCAGTACTTC,CASSHQQDTYEQYF
NA,15,TRBJ2-7,TRBV20-1,NA,TGCAGTGCCACGGACTCCGGGACATTCGACTACGAGCAGTACTTC,CSATDSGTFDYEQYF
NA,15,TRBJ2-3,TRBV20-1,TRBD2,TGCAGTGCTAATTACGGCGGGAGGAGCACAGATACGCAGTATTTT,CSANYGGRSTDTQYF
NA,12,TRBJ1-2,TRBV10-2,NA,TGCGCCAGCAGTGTGGACAGCTATGGCTACACCTTC,CASSVDSYGYTF
NA,13,TRBJ2-7,TRBV7-2,NA,TGTGCCAGCACCTCATTCCGACAGGTCGAGCAGTACTTC,CASTSFRQVEQYF
NA,14,TRBJ1-6,TRBV4-2,NA,TGTGCCAGCAGCCAAGATCAGGAAAATTCACCCCTCCACTTT,CASSQDQENSPLHF
NA,24,TRBJ2-2,TRBV4-3,NA,NA,CASSFYICSARDPTSGGDTGELFF
few,13,TRBJ1-2,TRBV30,NA,TGTGCCTGGAGTTCAACGGAAAACTATGGCTACACCTTC,CAWSSTENYGYTF
NA,15,TRBJ1-1,TRBV10-3,NA,TGTGCCATCAGTGAGGGTAAAGGGGACTACAATGAAGCTTTCTTT,CAISEGKGDYNEAFF
NA,16,TRBJ2-7,TRBV7-2,NA,TGTGCCAGCAGCCCTAAAGGGGGTAGTCGGACCTACGAGCAGTACTTC,CASSPKGGSRTYEQYF
once,17,TRBJ2-3,TRBV4-2,TRBD2,TGTGCCAGCAGCCAAGAGAGGGGTAGCGGGGGCACAGATACGCAGTATTTT,CASSQERGSGGTDTQYF